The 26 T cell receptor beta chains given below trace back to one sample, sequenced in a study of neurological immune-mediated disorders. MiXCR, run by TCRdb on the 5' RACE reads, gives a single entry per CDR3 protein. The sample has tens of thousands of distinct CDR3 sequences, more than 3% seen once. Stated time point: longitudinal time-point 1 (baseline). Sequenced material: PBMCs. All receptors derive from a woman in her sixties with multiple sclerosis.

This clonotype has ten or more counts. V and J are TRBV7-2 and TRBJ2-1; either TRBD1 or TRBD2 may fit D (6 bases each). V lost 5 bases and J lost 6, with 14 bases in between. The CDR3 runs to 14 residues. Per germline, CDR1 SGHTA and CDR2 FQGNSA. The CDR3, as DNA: TGTGCCAGCAGCCGCCGACTAGGGGGCAATGAGCAGTTCTTC. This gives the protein CASSRRLGGNEQFF.

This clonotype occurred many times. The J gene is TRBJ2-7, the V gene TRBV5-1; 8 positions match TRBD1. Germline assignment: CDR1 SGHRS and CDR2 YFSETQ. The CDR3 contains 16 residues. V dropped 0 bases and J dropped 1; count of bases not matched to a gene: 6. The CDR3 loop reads CASSLAVTGASYEQYF. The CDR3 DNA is TGCGCCAGCAGCTTGGCCGTGACAGGGGCTTCCTACGAGCAGTACTTC.

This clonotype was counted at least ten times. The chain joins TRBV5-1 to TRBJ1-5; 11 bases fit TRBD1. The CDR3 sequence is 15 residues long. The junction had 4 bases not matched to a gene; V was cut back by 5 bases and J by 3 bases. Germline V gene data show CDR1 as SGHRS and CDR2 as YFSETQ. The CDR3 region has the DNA TGCGCCAGCAGAAGGACAGGGGGCCCCAATCAGCCCCAGCATTTT. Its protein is CASRRTGGPNQPQHF.

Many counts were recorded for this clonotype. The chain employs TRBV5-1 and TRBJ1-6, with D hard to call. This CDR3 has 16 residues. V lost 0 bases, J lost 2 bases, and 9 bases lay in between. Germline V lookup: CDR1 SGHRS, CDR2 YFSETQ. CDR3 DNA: TGCGCCAGCAGCTTGGCCGGGGAAGCCTATAATTCACCCCTCCACTTT. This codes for CASSLAGEAYNSPLHF.

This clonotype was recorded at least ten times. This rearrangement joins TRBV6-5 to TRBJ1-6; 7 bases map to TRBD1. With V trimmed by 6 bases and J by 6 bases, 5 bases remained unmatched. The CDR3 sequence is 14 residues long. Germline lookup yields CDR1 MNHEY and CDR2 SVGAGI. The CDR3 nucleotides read TGTGCCAGCAGACAGGGGACTACTAATTCACCCCTCCACTTT. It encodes CASRQGTTNSPLHF.

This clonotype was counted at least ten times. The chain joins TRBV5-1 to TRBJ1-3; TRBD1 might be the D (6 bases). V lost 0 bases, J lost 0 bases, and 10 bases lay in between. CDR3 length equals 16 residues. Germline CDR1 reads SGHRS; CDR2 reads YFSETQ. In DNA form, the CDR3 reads TGCGCCAGCAGCTTGGATCAGGGGCTCTCTGGAAACACCATATATTTT. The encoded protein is CASSLDQGLSGNTIYF.

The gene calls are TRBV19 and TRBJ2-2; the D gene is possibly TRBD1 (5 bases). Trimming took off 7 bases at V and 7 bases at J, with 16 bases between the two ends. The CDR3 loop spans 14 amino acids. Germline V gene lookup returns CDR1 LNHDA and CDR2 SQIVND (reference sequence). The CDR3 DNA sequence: TGTGCCAGTACCGACAGTGCCCGGGTCGGGGAGCTGTTTTTT. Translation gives CASTDSARVGELFF.

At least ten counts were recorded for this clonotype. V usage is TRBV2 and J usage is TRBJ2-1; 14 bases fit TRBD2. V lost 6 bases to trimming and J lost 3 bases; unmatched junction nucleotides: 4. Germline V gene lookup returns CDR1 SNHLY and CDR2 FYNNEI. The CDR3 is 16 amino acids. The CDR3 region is CASRGTSGGFYNEQFF. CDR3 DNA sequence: TGTGCCAGCAGGGGGACTAGCGGGGGCTTCTACAATGAGCAGTTCTTC.

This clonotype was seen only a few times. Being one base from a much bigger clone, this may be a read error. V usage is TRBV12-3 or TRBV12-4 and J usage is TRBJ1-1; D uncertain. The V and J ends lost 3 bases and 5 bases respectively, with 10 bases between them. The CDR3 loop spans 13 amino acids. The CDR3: CASSFEERTEAFF. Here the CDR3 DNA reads TGTGCCAGCAGTTTTGAGGAGAGAACTGAAGCTTTCTTT.

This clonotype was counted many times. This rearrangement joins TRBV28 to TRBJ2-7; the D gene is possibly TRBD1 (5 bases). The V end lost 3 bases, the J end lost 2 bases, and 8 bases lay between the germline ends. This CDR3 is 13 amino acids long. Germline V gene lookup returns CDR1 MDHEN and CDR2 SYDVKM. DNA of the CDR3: TGTGCCAGCAGTTTGGGCAGGGCCTACGAGCAGTACTTC. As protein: CASSLGRAYEQYF.

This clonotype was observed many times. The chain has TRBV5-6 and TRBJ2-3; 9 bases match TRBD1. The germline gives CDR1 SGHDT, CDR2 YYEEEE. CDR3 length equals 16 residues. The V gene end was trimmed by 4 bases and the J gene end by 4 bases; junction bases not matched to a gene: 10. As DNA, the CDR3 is TGTGCCAGCAGCCGTAAGGGACAGGGATGGGCAGATACGCAGTATTTT. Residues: CASSRKGQGWADTQYF.

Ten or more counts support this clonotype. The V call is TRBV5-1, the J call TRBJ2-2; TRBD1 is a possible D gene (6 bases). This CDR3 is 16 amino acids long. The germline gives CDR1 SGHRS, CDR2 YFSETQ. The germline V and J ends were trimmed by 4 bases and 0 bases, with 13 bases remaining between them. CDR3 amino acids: CASSPLTGANTGELFF. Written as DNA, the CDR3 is TGCGCCAGCAGCCCCCTGACAGGCGCGAACACCGGGGAGCTGTTTTTT.

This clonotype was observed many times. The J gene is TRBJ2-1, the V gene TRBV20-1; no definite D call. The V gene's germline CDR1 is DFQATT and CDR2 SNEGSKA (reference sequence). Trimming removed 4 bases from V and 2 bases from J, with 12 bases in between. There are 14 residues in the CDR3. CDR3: CSATRPLTYNEQFF. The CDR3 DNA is TGCAGTGCTACGCGGCCCCTCACCTACAATGAGCAGTTCTTC.

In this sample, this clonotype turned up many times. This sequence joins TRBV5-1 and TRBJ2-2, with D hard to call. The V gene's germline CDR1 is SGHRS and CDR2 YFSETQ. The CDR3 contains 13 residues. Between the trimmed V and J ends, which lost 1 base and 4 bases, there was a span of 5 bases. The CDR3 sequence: CASSLRRTGELFF. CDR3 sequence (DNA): TGCGCCAGCAGCTTGAGACGCACCGGGGAGCTGTTTTTT.

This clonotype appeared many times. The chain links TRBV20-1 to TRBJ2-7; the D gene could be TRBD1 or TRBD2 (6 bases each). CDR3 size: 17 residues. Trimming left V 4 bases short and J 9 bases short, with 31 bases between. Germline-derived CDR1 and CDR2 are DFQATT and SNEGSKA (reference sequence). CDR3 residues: CSATRGTGARVAARQYF. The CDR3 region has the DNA TGCAGTGCTACTCGGGGGACGGGGGCCCGGGTCGCAGCGAGGCAGTACTTC.

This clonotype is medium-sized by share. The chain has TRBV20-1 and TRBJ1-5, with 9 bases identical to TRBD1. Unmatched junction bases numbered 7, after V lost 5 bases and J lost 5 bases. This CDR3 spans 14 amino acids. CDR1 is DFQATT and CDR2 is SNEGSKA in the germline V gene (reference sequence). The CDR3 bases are TGCAGTGCTGTTGAGGACAGGGGTCATCAGCCCCAGCATTTT. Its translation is CSAVEDRGHQPQHF.

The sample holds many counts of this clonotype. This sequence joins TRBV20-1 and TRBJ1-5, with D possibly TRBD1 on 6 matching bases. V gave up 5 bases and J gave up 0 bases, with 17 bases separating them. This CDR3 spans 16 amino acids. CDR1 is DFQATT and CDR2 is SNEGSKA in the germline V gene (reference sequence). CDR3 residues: CSASPPRTDSNQPQHF. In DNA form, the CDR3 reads TGCAGTGCTTCTCCACCCCGGACAGATAGCAATCAGCCCCAGCATTTT.

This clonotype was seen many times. DNA for the CDR3: TGCGCCAGCAGCTTGGCCAGGGTGAGCACAGATACGCAGTATTTT. Translated: CASSLARVSTDTQYF. This sequence joins TRBV5-1 and TRBJ2-3; tentatively, D is TRBD1 (5 bases). CDR3 length: 15 amino acids. Between the trimmed V and J ends, which lost 0 bases and 0 bases, there was a span of 8 bases. CDR1 is SGHRS and CDR2 is YFSETQ in the germline V gene.

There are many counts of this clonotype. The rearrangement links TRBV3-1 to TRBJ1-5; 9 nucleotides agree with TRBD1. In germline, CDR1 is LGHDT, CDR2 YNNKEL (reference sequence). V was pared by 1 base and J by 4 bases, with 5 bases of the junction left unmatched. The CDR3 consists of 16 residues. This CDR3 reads CASSQGEGTGNQPQHF. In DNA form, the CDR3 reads TGTGCCAGCAGCCAAGGTGAAGGGACAGGGAATCAGCCCCAGCATTTT.

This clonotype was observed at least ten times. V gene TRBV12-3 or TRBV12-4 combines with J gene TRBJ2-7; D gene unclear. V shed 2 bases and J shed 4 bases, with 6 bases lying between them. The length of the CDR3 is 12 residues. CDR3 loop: CASSLLVYEQYF. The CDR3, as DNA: TGTGCCAGCAGTTTACTAGTGTACGAGCAGTACTTC.

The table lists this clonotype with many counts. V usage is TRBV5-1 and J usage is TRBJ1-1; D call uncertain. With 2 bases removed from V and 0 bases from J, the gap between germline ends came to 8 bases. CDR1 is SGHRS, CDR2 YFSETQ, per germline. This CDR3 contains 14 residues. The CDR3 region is CASSLVGMNTEAFF. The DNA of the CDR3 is TGCGCCAGCAGCTTAGTCGGTATGAACACTGAAGCTTTCTTT.

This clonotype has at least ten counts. CDR3 in amino acids: CASSPGQGGTGELFF. DNA of the CDR3: TGCGCCAGCAGCCCGGGACAGGGAGGTACCGGGGAGCTGTTTTTT. The V call is TRBV4-1, the J call TRBJ2-2, with 9 bases that match TRBD1. Trimming cost V 4 bases and J 5 bases; bases outside gene matches: 5. Germline values: CDR1 MGHRA, CDR2 YSYEKL. The CDR3 extends over 15 amino acids.

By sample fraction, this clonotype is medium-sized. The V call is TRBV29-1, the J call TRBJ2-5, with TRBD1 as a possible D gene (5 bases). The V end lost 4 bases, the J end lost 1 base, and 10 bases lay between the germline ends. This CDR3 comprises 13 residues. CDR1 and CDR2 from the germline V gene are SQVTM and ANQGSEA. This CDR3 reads CSVGAGIQETQYF. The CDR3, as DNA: TGCAGCGTTGGGGCAGGGATCCAAGAGACCCAGTACTTC. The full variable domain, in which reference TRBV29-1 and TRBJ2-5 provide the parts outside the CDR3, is SAVISQKPSRDICQRGTSLTIQCQVDSQVTMMFWYRQQPGQSLTLIATANQGSEATYESGFVIDKFPISRPNLTFSTLTVSNMSPEDSSIYLCSVGAGIQETQYFGPGTRLLVL.

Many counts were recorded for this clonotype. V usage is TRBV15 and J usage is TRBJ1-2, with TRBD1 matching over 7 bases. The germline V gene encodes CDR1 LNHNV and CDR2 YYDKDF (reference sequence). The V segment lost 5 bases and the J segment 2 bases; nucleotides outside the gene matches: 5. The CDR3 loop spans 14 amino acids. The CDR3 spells CATSPSQGNYGYTF. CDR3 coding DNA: TGTGCCACCAGCCCATCACAGGGGAACTATGGCTACACCTTC.

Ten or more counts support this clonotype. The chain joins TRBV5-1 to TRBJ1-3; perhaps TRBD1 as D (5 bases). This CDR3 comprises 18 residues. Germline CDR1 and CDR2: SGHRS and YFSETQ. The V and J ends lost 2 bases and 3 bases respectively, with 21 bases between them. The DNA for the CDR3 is TGCGCCAGCAGCTTCGGGGGAGTCGGTAGCTCCTTTGGAAACACCATATATTTT. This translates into CASSFGGVGSSFGNTIYF.

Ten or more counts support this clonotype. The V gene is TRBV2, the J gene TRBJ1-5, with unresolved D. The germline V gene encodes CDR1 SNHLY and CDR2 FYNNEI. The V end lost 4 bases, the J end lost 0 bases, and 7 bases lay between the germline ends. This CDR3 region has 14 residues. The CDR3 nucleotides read TGTGCCAGCAGTGGTGAGGGTAGCAATCAGCCCCAGCATTTT. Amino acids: CASSGEGSNQPQHF. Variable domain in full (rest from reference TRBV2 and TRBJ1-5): EPEVTQTPSHQVTQMGQEVILRCVPISNHLYFYWYRQILGQKVEFLVSFYNNEISEKSEIFDDQFSVERPDGSNFTLKIRSTKLEDSAMYFCASSGEGSNQPQHFGDGTRLSIL.